The present entry profiles one T cell receptor beta chain with its context. The sample originates from a study of blood T cell repertoires in COVID-19. Sequenced by immunoSEQ multiplex PCR; TCRdb stores in-frame clones only, minus some. The sample holds more than 400,000 clones; roughly 90% are singletons and the top ten take 0.7%. CDR1 is SQVTM, CDR2 ANQGSEA, per germline. Trimming shortened V by 5 bases and J by 4 bases, and 16 bases separated the two germline ends. The CDR3 is made up of 14 amino acids. Recruitment covered roughly 24 US areas and drew participants whose ages spanned roughly 18 to 100 years.

The chain is built from TRBV29-1 and TRBJ2-3; D may be TRBD1 (6 bases). What was sequenced was PBMCs or T cells enriched from blood (not recorded which). The receptor was isolated from a woman aged 18-29 years who had recovered from COVID-19. The CDR3 bases are TGCAGCGTTATCCGGGACATCAATCCAGATACGCAGTATTTT. Translated, it gives CSVIRDINPDTQYF.